The clone carrying this TCR beta chain was found a few times. Its antigen is as yet unknown. The sample comes from a study of CD8 T cell repertoires and HIV-1 epitope variants. Study information: T cells were stimulated with Twenty-five Gag and Nef peptides separately. Controls included no peptide, Ebola AY9 epitope, and a CMV, EBV, flu pool.

Whole-study results and caveats: Of about 10 antigen-specific beta clonotypes, about 6 appeared to cross-react with escape variants. This assay reports beta chains of antigen-expanded cells, not T cell function.

This CDR3 region has 15 residues. V shed 5 bases and J shed 2 bases, with 15 bases lying between them. Germline CDR1 and CDR2: SSHAT and FNYEAQ (reference sequence). TCRdb's copy holds only in-frame clones and misses some; the assay was immunoSEQ multiplex PCR. The table has about 4,900 clones, about 65% seen once. The specimen sequenced was cultured CD8+ T cells derived from PBMCs. This receptor was obtained from a male donor with HIV. The rearrangement uses TRBV7-7 and TRBJ2-5, with D perhaps assigned TRBD1 or TRBD2 (7 bases each). DNA for the CDR3: TGTGCCAGCAGCCAGGGGGGGGCTGTACAAGAGACCCAGTACTTC. Residues: CASSQGGAVQETQYF.